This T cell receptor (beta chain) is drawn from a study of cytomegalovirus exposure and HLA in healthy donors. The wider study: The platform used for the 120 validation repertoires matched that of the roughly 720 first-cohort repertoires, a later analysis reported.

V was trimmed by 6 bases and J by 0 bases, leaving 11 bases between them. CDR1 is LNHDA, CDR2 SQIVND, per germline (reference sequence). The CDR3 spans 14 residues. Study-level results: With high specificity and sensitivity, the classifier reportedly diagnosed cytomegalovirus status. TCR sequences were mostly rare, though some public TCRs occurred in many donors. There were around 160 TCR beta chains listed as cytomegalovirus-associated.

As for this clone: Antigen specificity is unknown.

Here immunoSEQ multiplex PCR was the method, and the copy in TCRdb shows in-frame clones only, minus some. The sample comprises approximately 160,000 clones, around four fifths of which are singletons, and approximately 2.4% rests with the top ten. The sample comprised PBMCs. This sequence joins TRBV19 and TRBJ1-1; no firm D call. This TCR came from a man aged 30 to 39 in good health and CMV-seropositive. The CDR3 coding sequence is TGTGCCAGTAGCCTGGAGGTAATGAACACTGAAGCTTTCTTT. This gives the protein CASSLEVMNTEAFF.